This T cell receptor beta chain was documented in a study of T-cell memory formation after mild COVID-19. For the study at large: Clusters were largely donor specific. Study-level findings and limits: Among contracting clones, CD4+ were mainly CM/EM and CD8+ enriched in EMRA.

Constant-segment-primed 5'RACE gave TCR alpha and TCR beta cDNA libraries with sample barcodes and UMIs. One entry per CDR3 protein results from TCRdb running MiXCR on the 5' RACE reads. The data show around 470,000 distinct CDR3 sequences, 20% seen once. This clonotype was detected a few times. Antigen specificity is unknown. The CDR3 covers 17 residues. The germline V gene has CDR1 SGHKS and CDR2 YYEKEE (reference sequence). V shed 1 base and J shed 0 bases, with 16 bases lying between them. The sample consisted of PBMCs or a T cell subset sorted from them (not recorded which). The origin of this receptor is an adult woman who had mild COVID-19 (a few samples of this study predate the infection). Cell type and time point are not known. The chain has TRBV5-5 and TRBJ1-2; maybe TRBD1 (5 bases). In DNA, the CDR3 is TGTGCCAGCAGCTTGTCCCTAAGACAGAACTCTAACTATGGCTACACCTTC. This encodes CASSLSLRQNSNYGYTF.